The 11 T cell receptor beta chains below were found in one sample sequenced in a study of cytomegalovirus exposure and HLA in healthy donors. The primer mix had 60 Vbeta and 13 Jbeta primers. Only in-frame clones appear in the TCRdb table, and some are missing; sequencing was by immunoSEQ multiplex PCR. The profile covers some 170,000 clones, with approximately 88% appearing a single time and around 0.85% taken by the ten largest. Sequencing was performed on PBMCs. All receptors come from a woman aged 30 to 39 in good health and CMV-seronegative.

This sequence joins TRBV7-2 and TRBJ2-5; 9 bases line up with TRBD1. J lost 4 bases, V lost 5 bases, and 5 bases had no gene match. CDR1 SGHTA and CDR2 FQGNSA come from the germline V gene. The CDR3 sequence is 14 residues long. The DNA of the CDR3 is TGTGCCAGCAGCCCTGACAGGGGGACAGAGACCCAGTACTTC. It specifies CASSPDRGTETQYF.

V usage is TRBV6-6 and J usage is TRBJ1-5; D is undetermined. Germline V gene data show CDR1 as MNHNY and CDR2 as SVGAGI (reference sequence). Trimming took off 6 bases at V and 6 bases at J, with 15 bases between the two ends. The CDR3 sequence is 14 residues long. The CDR3, as DNA: TGTGCCAGCAGCCCGACCAGGCTGAGTCAGCCCCAGCATTTT. Translation gives CASSPTRLSQPQHF.

The chain couples TRBV6-5 to TRBJ1-2; no firm D call. Looked up from germline, CDR1 is MNHEY and CDR2 is SVGAGI. The CDR3 contains 13 residues. Trimming stripped 9 bases from V and 4 bases from J, with 15 bases between. The CDR3: CASRGGVSYGYTF. The CDR3 nucleotides read TGTGCCAGTCGGGGTGGGGTGAGCTATGGCTACACCTTC.

The genes are TRBV2 and TRBJ2-5; TRBD2 might be the D (6 bases). Deletions cut 3 bases from V and 2 bases from J, with 10 bases between. The CDR3 extends over 14 amino acids. Germline V gene lookup returns CDR1 SNHLY and CDR2 FYNNEI. CDR3 residues: CASSEEGVQETQYF. CDR3 DNA sequence: TGTGCCAGCAGTGAGGAGGGCGTACAAGAGACCCAGTACTTC.

This clone was seen a handful of times. The chain couples TRBV4-3 to TRBJ1-4, with a weak D call TRBD1 (5 bases). There are 17 residues in the CDR3. CDR1 and CDR2 from the germline V gene are LGHNA and YSLEER. V was shortened by 4 bases and J by 3 bases, with 18 bases between the two germline ends. The CDR3 DNA is TGCGCCAGCAGCCCTGGGGCCCCATTTCGCCCTAATGAAAAACTGTTTTTT. Translated: CASSPGAPFRPNEKLFF.

The chain couples TRBV15 to TRBJ2-5; 8 bases agree with TRBD1. TRBJ2-7 explains the end of the DNA better; the J call may be wrong. This CDR3 comprises 14 residues. Germline lookup yields CDR1 LNHNV and CDR2 YYDKDF (reference sequence). The CDR3 loop is CATTSGQDSYEQYF. Here the CDR3 DNA reads TGTGCCACCACCTCGGGACAGGACTCCTACGAGCAGTACTTC.

The chain links TRBV10-3 to TRBJ2-5, with 7 bases identical to TRBD1. With the DNA end fitting TRBJ2-7 better, the J assignment may be wrong. The CDR3 length is 14 residues. The V gene's germline CDR1 is ENHRY and CDR2 SYGVKD. CDR3 residues: CATRTGASNSEQYF. Here the CDR3 DNA reads TGTGCCACCCGCACAGGGGCTAGTAACTCCGAGCAGTACTTC.

The CDR3 DNA reads TGCGCCAGCAGCGCCGGGGGGCTAGCGGGCCCCGGGGCAGATACGCAGTATTTT. Translated: CASSAGGLAGPGADTQYF. The V and J genes are TRBV5-1 and TRBJ2-3, with 8 bases identical to TRBD2. The J segment lost 4 bases and the V segment lost 4 bases, leaving 17 bases of the junction unmatched. From germline, CDR1 is SGHRS and CDR2 YFSETQ. This CDR3 comprises 18 residues.

The rearrangement uses TRBV6-1 and TRBJ1-3; D possibly corresponds to TRBD1 (6 bases). The CDR3 is 14 residues long. V lost 8 bases and J 4 bases, leaving 15 bases between the germline ends. Germline CDR1 is MNHNS and CDR2 is SASEGT. The CDR3 protein is CASLGGWEGNTIYF. For the CDR3, the DNA is TGTGCCAGCCTTGGGGGCTGGGAAGGAAACACCATATATTTT.

This clone was observed once. The chain links TRBV27 to TRBJ1-2; perhaps TRBD1 as D (6 bases). Germline V lookup: CDR1 MNHEY, CDR2 SMNVEV (reference sequence). The V gene lost 1 base and the J gene lost 4 bases, with 13 bases spanning the gap. CDR3 length equals 15 residues. The CDR3 nucleotides read TGTGCCAGCAGTTTATTGGGAAGGGGGTCCTATGGCTACACCTTC. Translation: CASSLLGRGSYGYTF.

CDR3 region: CASSEGTGGTDTQYF. The CDR3 nucleotides are TGCGCCAGCAGTGAGGGGACAGGGGGGACAGATACGCAGTATTTT. This sequence joins TRBV10-1 and TRBJ2-3; 11 bases match TRBD1. V shed 2 bases and J 3 bases; nucleotides not matched to a gene: 1. This CDR3 spans 15 amino acids. Germline V gene lookup returns CDR1 WNHNN and CDR2 SYGVQD (reference sequence).